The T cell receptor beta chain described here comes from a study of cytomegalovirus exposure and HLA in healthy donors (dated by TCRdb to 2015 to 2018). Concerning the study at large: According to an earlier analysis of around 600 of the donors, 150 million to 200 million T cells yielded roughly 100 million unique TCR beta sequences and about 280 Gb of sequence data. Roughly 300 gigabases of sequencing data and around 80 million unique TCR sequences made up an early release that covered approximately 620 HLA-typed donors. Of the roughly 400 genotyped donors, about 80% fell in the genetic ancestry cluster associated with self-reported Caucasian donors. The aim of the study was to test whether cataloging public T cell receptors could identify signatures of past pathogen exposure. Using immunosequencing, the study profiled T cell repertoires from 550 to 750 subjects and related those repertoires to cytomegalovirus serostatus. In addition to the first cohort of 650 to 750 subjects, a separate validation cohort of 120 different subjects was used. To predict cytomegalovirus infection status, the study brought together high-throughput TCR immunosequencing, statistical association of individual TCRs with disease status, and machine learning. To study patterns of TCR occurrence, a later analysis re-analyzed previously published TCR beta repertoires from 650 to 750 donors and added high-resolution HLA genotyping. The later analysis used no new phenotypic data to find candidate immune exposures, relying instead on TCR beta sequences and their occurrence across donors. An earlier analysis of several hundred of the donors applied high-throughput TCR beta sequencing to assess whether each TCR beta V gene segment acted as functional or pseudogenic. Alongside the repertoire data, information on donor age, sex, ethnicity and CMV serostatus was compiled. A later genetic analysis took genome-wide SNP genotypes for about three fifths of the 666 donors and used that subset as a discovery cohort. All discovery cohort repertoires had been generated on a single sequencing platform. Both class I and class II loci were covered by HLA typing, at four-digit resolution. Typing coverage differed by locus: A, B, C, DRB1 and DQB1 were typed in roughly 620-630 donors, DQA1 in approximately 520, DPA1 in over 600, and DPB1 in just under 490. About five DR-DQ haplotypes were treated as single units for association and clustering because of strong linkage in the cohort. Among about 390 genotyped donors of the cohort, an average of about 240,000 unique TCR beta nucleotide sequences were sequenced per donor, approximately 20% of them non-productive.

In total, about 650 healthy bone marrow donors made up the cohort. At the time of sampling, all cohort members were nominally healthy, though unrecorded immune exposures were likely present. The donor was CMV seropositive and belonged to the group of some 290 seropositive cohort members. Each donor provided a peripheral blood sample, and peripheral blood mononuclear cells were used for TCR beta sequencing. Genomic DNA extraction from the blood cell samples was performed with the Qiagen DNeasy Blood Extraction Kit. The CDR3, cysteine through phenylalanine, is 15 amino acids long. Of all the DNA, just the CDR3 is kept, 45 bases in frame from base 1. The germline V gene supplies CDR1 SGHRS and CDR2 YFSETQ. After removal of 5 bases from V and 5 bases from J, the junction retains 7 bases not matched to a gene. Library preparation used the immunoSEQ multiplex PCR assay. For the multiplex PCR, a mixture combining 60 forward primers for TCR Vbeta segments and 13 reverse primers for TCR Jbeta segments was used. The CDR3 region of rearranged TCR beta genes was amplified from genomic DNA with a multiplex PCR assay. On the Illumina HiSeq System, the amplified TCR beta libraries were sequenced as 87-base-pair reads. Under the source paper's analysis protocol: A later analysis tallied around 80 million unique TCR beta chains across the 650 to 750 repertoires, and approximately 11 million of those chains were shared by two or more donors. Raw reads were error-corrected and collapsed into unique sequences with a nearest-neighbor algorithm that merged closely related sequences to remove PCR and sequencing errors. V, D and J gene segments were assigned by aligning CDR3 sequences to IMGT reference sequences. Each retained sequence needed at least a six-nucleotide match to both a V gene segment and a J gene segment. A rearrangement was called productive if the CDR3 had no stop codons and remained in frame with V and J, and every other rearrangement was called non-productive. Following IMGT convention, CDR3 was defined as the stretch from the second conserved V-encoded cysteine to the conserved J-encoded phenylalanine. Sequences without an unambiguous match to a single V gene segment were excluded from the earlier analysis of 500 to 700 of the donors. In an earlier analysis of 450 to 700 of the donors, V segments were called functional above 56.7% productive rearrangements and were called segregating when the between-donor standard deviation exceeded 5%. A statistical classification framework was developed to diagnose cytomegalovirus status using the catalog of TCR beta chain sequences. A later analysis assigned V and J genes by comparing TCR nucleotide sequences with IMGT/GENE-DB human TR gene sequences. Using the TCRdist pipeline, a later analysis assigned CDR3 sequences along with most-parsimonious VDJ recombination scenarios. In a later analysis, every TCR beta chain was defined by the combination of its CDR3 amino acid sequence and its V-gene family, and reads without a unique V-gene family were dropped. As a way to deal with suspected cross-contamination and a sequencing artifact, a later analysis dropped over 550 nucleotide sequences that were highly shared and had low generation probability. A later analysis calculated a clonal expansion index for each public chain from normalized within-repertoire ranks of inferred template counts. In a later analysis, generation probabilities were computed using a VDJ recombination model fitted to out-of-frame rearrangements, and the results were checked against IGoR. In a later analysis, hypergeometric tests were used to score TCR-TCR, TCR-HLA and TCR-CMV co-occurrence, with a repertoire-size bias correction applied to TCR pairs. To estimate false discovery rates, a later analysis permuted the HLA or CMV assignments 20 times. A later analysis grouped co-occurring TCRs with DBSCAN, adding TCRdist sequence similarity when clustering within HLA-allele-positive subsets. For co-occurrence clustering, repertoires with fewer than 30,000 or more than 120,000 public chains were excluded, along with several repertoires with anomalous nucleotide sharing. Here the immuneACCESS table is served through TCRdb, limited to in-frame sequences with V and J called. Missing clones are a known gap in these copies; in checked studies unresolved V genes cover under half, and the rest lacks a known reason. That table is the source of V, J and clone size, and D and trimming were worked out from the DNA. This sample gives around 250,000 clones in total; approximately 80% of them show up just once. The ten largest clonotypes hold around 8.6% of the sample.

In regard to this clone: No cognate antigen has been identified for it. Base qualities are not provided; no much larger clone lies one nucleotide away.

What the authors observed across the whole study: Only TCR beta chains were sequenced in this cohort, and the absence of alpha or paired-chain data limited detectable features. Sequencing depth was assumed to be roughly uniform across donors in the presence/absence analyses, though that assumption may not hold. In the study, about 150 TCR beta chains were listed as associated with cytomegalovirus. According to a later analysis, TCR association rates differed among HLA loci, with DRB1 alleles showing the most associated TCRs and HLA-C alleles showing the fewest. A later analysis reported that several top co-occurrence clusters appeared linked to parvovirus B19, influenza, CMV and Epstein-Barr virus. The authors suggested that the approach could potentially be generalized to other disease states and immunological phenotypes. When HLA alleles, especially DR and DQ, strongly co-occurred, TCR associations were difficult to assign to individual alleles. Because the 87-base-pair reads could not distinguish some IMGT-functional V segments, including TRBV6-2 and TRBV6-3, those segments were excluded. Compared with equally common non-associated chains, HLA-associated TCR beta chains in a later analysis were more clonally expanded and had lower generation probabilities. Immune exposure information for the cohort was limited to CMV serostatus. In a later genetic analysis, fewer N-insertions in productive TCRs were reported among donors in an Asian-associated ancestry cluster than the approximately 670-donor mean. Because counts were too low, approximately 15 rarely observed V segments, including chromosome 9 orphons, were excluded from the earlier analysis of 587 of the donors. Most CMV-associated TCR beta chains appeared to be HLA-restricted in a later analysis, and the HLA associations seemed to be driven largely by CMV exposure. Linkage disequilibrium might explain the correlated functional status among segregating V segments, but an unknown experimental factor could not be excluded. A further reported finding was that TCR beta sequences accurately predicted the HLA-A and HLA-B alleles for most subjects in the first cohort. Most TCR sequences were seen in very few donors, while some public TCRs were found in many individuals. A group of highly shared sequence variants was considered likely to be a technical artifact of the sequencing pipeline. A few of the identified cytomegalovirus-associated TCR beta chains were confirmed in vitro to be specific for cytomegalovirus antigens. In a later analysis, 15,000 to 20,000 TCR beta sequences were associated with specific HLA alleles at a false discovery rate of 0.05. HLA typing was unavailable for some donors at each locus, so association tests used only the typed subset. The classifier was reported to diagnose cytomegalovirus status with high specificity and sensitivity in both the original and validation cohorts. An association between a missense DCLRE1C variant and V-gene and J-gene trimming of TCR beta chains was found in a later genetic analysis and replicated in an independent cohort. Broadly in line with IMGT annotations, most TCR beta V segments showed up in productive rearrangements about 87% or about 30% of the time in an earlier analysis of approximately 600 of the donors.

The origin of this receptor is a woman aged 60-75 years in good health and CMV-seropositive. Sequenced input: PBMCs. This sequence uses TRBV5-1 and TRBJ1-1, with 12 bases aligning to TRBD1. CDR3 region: CASSPGGQGATEAFF. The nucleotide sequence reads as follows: TGCGCCAGCAGTCCAGGGGGACAGGGGGCAACTGAAGCTTTCTTT.